This T cell receptor beta chain stems from a study of blood T cell repertoires in COVID-19. Trimming took off 4 bases at V and 8 bases at J, with 13 bases between the two ends. CDR1 is SGHDT, CDR2 YYEEEE, per germline. This CDR3 has 13 amino acids. This clone showed up just once. The data were produced by immunoSEQ multiplex PCR, yet TCRdb's version contains in-frame clones alone and is incomplete. The sample lists just over 300,000 clones, 70% to 90% occurring once. This sequence was found in a man aged 30-40 years who had recovered from COVID-19. V and J are TRBV5-6 and TRBJ2-1; possible D gene TRBD1, 6 bases. Sequencing was carried out using PBMCs or T cells enriched from blood (not recorded which). In DNA form, the CDR3 reads TGTGCCAGCAGCCATCCCAGGGGCGATGAGCAGTTCTTC. Translating gives CASSHPRGDEQFF.